Listed here are 10 T cell receptor beta chains from one sample, sequenced in a study of blood T cell repertoires in COVID-19. Profiled with immunoSEQ multiplex PCR; TCRdb holds only in-frame clones, not every one. The profile shows approximately 140,000 clones, over 80% of them singletons. Source material: peripheral blood. The receptor source for this set is a woman aged 40 to 55 with active or convalescent COVID-19.

The chain uses TRBV5-8 and TRBJ1-5; 7 nucleotides align to TRBD1. The CDR3 contains 15 residues. Germline lookup yields CDR1 SGHTS and CDR2 YDEGEE. Unmatched junction bases numbered 5, after V lost 4 bases and J lost 1 base. The chain's CDR3 is CASSRQGQSNQPQHF. In nucleotides, the CDR3 is TGTGCCAGCAGCCGCCAGGGACAGAGCAATCAGCCCCAGCATTTT.

The chain combines TRBV2 with TRBJ1-5; tentatively, D is TRBD1 (6 bases). This CDR3 is 13 amino acids long. Per germline, CDR1 SNHLY and CDR2 FYNNEI. Trimming cost V 5 bases and J 5 bases, with 10 bases left between them. The CDR3 loop is CASSPDRYQPQHF. The CDR3 DNA reads as TGTGCCAGCAGTCCGGACAGATATCAGCCCCAGCATTTT.

The chain carries TRBV3-1 (or the pseudogene TRBV3-2) and TRBJ2-5; D gene ambiguous. V was pared by 3 bases and J by 2 bases, with 10 bases between. CDR1 and CDR2 from the germline V gene are LGHDT and YNNKEL (reference sequence). The CDR3 has 14 residues. CDR3 region: CASSHGLRQETQYF. CDR3 bases: TGTGCCAGCAGCCACGGTCTCCGGCAAGAGACCCAGTACTTC.

CDR3 sequence reads: CASSLLQGPSYNEQFF. CDR3 coding DNA: TGTGCCAGCAGCTTGTTGCAGGGCCCCTCCTACAATGAGCAGTTCTTC. The chain couples TRBV5-6 to TRBJ2-1; D perhaps matches TRBD1 (5 bases). CDR3 length: 16 amino acids. The V gene's germline CDR1 is SGHDT and CDR2 YYEEEE. Trimming pared 1 base from V and 0 bases from J, leaving 11 bases between.

Remarks on this clone: At one boundary the junction diverges from the germline segment, which might be a read error. This chain links TRBV28 with TRBJ2-3; 7 bases map to TRBD1. CDR3 length equals 15 residues. Looked up from germline, CDR1 is MDHEN and CDR2 is SYDVKM. Written as DNA, the CDR3 is TGTGCCAGCTGCCCCGGGACAGATAGCACAGATATGCAGTATTTT. Translating gives CASCPGTDSTDMQYF.

This sequence joins TRBV6-2 or TRBV6-3 and TRBJ2-3; D unclear. The CDR3 loop spans 14 amino acids. Trimming took 1 base from V and 0 from J, leaving 5 bases between them. Per the germline V gene, CDR1 is MNHEY and CDR2 is SVGEGT. The CDR3 sequence is CASSYLASTDTQYF. As DNA, the CDR3 is TGTGCCAGCAGTTACTTGGCTAGCACAGATACGCAGTATTTT.

The V gene is TRBV5-1, the J gene TRBJ2-2; 8 bases agree with TRBD1. CDR3 size: 15 residues. Germline V gives CDR1 SGHRS, CDR2 YFSETQ. The J segment lost 7 bases and the V segment lost 4 bases, leaving 9 bases of the junction unmatched. The CDR3 loop is CASSLGQGWGGELFF. The CDR3 nucleotides read TGCGCCAGCAGCCTTGGACAGGGTTGGGGCGGGGAGCTGTTTTTT. Looking up the rest from reference TRBV5-1 and TRBJ2-2 gives the full variable domain: KAGVTQTPRYLIKTRGQQVTLSCSPISGHRSVSWYQQTPGQGLQFLFEYFSETQRNKGNFPGRFSGRQFSNSRSEMNVSTLELGDSALYLCASSLGQGWGGELFFGEGSRLTVL.

The sample holds one count of this clone. V gene TRBV7-2 combines with J gene TRBJ2-2, with D maybe TRBD1 (7 bases). Trimming pared 5 bases from V and 6 bases from J, leaving 16 bases between. There are 15 residues in the CDR3. Germline V CDR1 and CDR2: SGHTA, FQGNSA. The CDR3 reads CASSQWTGGAGELFF. The CDR3 nucleotides are TGTGCCAGCAGCCAGTGGACAGGAGGGGCCGGGGAGCTGTTTTTT.

This chain links TRBV10-1 with TRBJ1-1; TRBD1 agrees at 7 bases. Germline loops: CDR1 WNHNN, CDR2 SYGVQD (reference sequence). The CDR3 contains 13 residues. With V trimmed by 7 bases and J by 10 bases, 12 bases remained unmatched. The CDR3 DNA is TGCGCCAGCACCGGAAATCGACAGGGAGCAGCTTTCTTT. Its protein is CASTGNRQGAAFF.

The chain combines TRBV10-3 with TRBJ1-5; D may be TRBD1 (5 bases). V gave up 10 bases and J gave up 8 bases, with 18 bases separating them. The CDR3 extends over 13 amino acids. Germline V lookup: CDR1 ENHRY, CDR2 SYGVKD. CDR3 coding DNA: TGTGCCACCGGGGGGGGTCAGTTAGAGCCCCAGCATTTT. Its translation is CATGGGQLEPQHF.